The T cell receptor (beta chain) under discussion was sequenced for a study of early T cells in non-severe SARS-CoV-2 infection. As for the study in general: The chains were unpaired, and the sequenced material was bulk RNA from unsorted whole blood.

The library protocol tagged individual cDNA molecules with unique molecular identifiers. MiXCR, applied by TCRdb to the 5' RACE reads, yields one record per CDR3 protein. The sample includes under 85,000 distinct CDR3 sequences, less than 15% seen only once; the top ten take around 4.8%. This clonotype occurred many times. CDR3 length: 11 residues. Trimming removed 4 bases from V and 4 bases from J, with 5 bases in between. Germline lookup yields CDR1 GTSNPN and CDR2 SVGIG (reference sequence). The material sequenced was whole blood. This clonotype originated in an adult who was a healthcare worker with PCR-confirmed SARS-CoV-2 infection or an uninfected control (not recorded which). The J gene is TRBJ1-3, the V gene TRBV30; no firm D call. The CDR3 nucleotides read TGTGCCTGGAAGGAGGGAAACACCATATATTTT. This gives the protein CAWKEGNTIYF.